The source of this T cell receptor beta chain is a study of T-cell reconstitution after alpha-beta-depleted transplantation in children. The CDR3 is 16 residues long. As regards this clonotype: One end of the junction does not line up with germline, which may come from a read error.

A TCRbeta library incorporating unique molecular identifiers was prepared. Each CDR3 protein is one row after TCRdb ran MiXCR on the PCR reads. The table has hundreds of thousands of distinct CDR3 sequences, over 10% seen once. The chain uses TRBV12-3 or TRBV12-4 and TRBJ2-3, with D perhaps TRBD1 (6 bases). The TCR was taken from a girl aged 2 to 9 with congenital amegakaryocytic thrombocytopenia, due to receive a stem cell transplant. This specimen consisted of PBMCs, obtained before TCRalphabeta/CD19-depleted stem cell transplant. The CDR3 DNA is TGTGTCAGCAGTCGTGACAGGAATCCTAGCACAGATACGCAGTATTTT. This gives the protein CVSSRDRNPSTDTQYF.